The 22 T cell receptor beta chains in this list originate from one sample, sequenced in a study of cytomegalovirus exposure and HLA in healthy donors. PCR involved 60 Vbeta and 13 Jbeta primers. Assay used: immunoSEQ multiplex PCR; TCRdb lists only in-frame clones, some missing. The data show 130,000 to 150,000 clones, over 70% seen once. Material: PBMCs. The receptors shown here come from a male donor in good health and CMV-seronegative.

The gene calls are TRBV27 and TRBJ1-1, with 7 bases aligning to TRBD1. CDR3 length: 18 amino acids. The V gene end was trimmed by 4 bases and the J gene end by 0 bases; junction bases not matched to a gene: 14. The germline CDR1 and CDR2 sequences are MNHEY and SMNVEV (reference sequence). The CDR3 spells CASSSRTGIRPMNTEAFF. CDR3 sequence (DNA): TGTGCCAGCAGTTCCCGGACAGGTATAAGGCCGATGAACACTGAAGCTTTCTTT.

The chain links TRBV5-1 to TRBJ1-1; 10 nucleotides align to TRBD1. After removal of 0 bases from V and 3 bases from J, the junction contained 11 bases not matched to a gene. The CDR3 has 18 residues. Per the germline V gene, CDR1 is SGHRS and CDR2 is YFSETQ. The CDR3 loop is CASSLGPGQGIGYTEAFF. In DNA form, the CDR3 reads TGCGCCAGCAGCTTGGGCCCGGGACAGGGGATAGGGTACACTGAAGCTTTCTTT.

The chain combines TRBV2 with TRBJ1-5; D perhaps matches TRBD1 (6 bases). This CDR3 has 16 amino acids. The germline CDR1 and CDR2 sequences are SNHLY and FYNNEI. Trimming removed 3 bases from V and 1 base from J, with 13 bases in between. Written as DNA, the CDR3 is TGTGCCAGCAGTGATCCAGGGGCTGGGAGCAATCAGCCCCAGCATTTT. It encodes CASSDPGAGSNQPQHF.

The chain combines TRBV7-9 with TRBJ2-7; possible D gene TRBD1, 5 bases. The CDR3 is 13 residues long. With 3 bases removed from V and 3 bases from J, the gap between germline ends came to 9 bases. Germline V CDR1 and CDR2: SEHNR, FQNEAQ (reference sequence). CDR3 nucleotide sequence: TGTGCCAGCAGCTTTGGGGCGAACTACGAGCAGTACTTC. Encoded protein: CASSFGANYEQYF. Full variable domain (rest looked up from reference TRBV7-9 and TRBJ2-7): DTGVSQNPRHKITKRGQNVTFRCDPISEHNRLYWYRQTLGQGPEFLTYFQNEAQLEKSRLLSDRFSAERPKGSFSTLEIQRTEQGDSAMYLCASSFGANYEQYFGPGTRLTVT.

This clone is categorized as medium-sized. The CDR3 region is CASSREGPTEKLFF. The CDR3, as DNA: TGTGCCAGCAGCCGGGAGGGACCAACTGAAAAACTGTTTTTT. The chain links TRBV4-2 to TRBJ1-4, with D perhaps matching TRBD1 (5 bases). This CDR3 has 14 residues. Germline values: CDR1 LGHNA, CDR2 YNFKEQ. Trimming took off 4 bases at V and 7 bases at J, with 13 bases between the two ends.

The chain has TRBV9 and TRBJ1-2; 7 bases are shared with TRBD1. The ends lost 4 bases at V and 2 bases at J; junction bases unmatched: 8. Germline loops: CDR1 SGDLS, CDR2 YYNGEE. CDR3 length: 15 residues. For the CDR3, the DNA is TGTGCCAGCAGCCTTACACAGGGGCAGAACTATGGCTACACCTTC. It translates to CASSLTQGQNYGYTF.

This clone turned up a few times. This rearrangement joins TRBV5-6 to TRBJ1-3; 7 nucleotides match TRBD1. V was pared by 2 bases and J by 4 bases, with 9 bases of the junction left unmatched. Germline values: CDR1 SGHDT, CDR2 YYEEEE. The CDR3 length is 16 residues. The CDR3 coding sequence is TGTGCCAGCAGCTTCCTGACAGGGACCAGCGGAAACACCATATATTTT. Its translation is CASSFLTGTSGNTIYF.

DNA of the CDR3: TGTGCCAGCAGTGAAGGGACAACCGGGGCCAACGTCCTGACTTTC. It encodes CASSEGTTGANVLTF. V gene TRBV6-1 combines with J gene TRBJ2-6; D perhaps matches TRBD1 (5 bases). Germline loops: CDR1 MNHNS, CDR2 SASEGT. The ends were cut back, 1 base at V and 4 bases at J, with 8 bases in the middle. The CDR3 extends over 15 amino acids.

The chain combines TRBV5-1 with TRBJ1-3; D remains unclear. The V end was cut by 4 bases, the J end by 0 bases, with 11 bases between. Germline V lookup: CDR1 SGHRS, CDR2 YFSETQ. The CDR3 is 15 residues long. In DNA form, the CDR3 reads TGCGCCAGCAGCCCCAGTGGCTCCTCTGGAAACACCATATATTTT. This translates into CASSPSGSSGNTIYF.

The V and J genes are TRBV10-3 and TRBJ2-2, with a tentative D call TRBD1 (5 bases). This CDR3 contains 15 residues. CDR1 is ENHRY and CDR2 is SYGVKD in the germline V gene. With 5 bases removed from V and 0 bases from J, the gap between germline ends came to 10 bases. The CDR3 DNA is TGTGCCATCAGTAAGACAGATTCGAACACCGGGGAGCTGTTTTTT. Translation: CAISKTDSNTGELFF.

V gene TRBV6-6 combines with J gene TRBJ2-7; weak D call: TRBD1 (5 bases). Trimming took off 5 bases at V and 2 bases at J, with 16 bases between the two ends. This CDR3 is built from 15 residues. The germline V gene encodes CDR1 MNHNY and CDR2 SVGAGI (reference sequence). The CDR3 loop is CASSQNTGPTYEQYF. In nucleotides, the CDR3 is TGTGCCAGCAGTCAAAATACAGGCCCTACCTACGAGCAGTACTTC.

The chain joins TRBV5-8 to TRBJ1-5, with D maybe TRBD1 (6 bases). The CDR3 contains 15 residues. Looked up from germline, CDR1 is SGHTS and CDR2 is YDEGEE. Trimming removed 0 bases at V and 0 bases at J, with 7 bases between. CDR3 region: CASSLVGGSNQPQHF. Written as DNA, the CDR3 is TGTGCCAGCAGCTTGGTAGGGGGTAGCAATCAGCCCCAGCATTTT.

V usage is TRBV19 and J usage is TRBJ2-5; 8 nucleotides match TRBD2. V lost 3 bases and J lost 2; bases outside the gene matches: 8. The CDR3 loop spans 16 amino acids. From germline, CDR1 is LNHDA and CDR2 SQIVND (reference sequence). The chain's CDR3 is CASSMFWTSRQETQYF. The CDR3 nucleotides read TGTGCCAGTAGTATGTTTTGGACTAGCAGACAAGAGACCCAGTACTTC.

This sequence joins TRBV18 and TRBJ2-6; unclear D gene. Trimming removed 3 bases from V and 1 base from J, with 7 bases in between. Germline CDR1 is KGHSH and CDR2 is LQKENI. The CDR3 is 15 residues long. The CDR3 region is CASSPRGSGANVLTF. Written as DNA, the CDR3 is TGTGCCAGCTCACCGCGCGGATCTGGGGCCAACGTCCTGACTTTC.

The sample holds a few counts of this clone. V is TRBV28 and J is TRBJ1-1; no clear D gene. Between the trimmed V and J ends, which lost 7 bases and 3 bases, there was a span of 12 bases. Germline V gene sequence: CDR1 MDHEN, CDR2 SYDVKM. The CDR3 extends over 13 amino acids. The DNA of the CDR3 is TGTGCCAGCACGAGGGAAGTTTACACTGAAGCTTTCTTT. This codes for CASTREVYTEAFF. The complete variable domain, with remaining parts taken from reference TRBV28 and TRBJ1-1, reads DVKVTQSSRYLVKRTGEKVFLECVQDMDHENMFWYRQDPGLGLRLIYFSYDVKMKEKGDIPEGYSVSREKKERFSLILESASTNQTSMYLCASTREVYTEAFFGQGTRLTVV.

The rearrangement links TRBV7-6 to TRBJ1-1; 9 positions match TRBD1. The CDR3 is made up of 13 amino acids. V was clipped by 5 bases and J by 7 bases; unmatched bases: 5. CDR1 and CDR2 (germline): SGHVS, FNYEAQ. The CDR3, as DNA: TGTGCCAGCAGCGCCACAGGGGGCAGTGAAGCTTTCTTT. Its translation is CASSATGGSEAFF.

V is TRBV7-2 and J is TRBJ2-1; D is possibly TRBD1 (7 bases). This CDR3 contains 15 residues. Germline lookup yields CDR1 SGHTA and CDR2 FQGNSA. V shed 1 base and J shed 8 bases, with 15 bases lying between them. In nucleotides, the CDR3 is TGTGCCAGCAGCTTAGTGGTTGGCAGGGGGGATGAGCAGTTCTTC. Residues: CASSLVVGRGDEQFF.

This clone was recorded a few times. The rearrangement uses TRBV9 and TRBJ1-1; 8 bases fit TRBD1. After removal of 0 bases from V and 2 bases from J, the junction contained 3 bases not matched to a gene. The CDR3 sequence is 15 residues long. The germline CDR1 and CDR2 sequences are SGDLS and YYNGEE. This CDR3 reads CASSVGTGTNTEAFF. CDR3 coding DNA: TGTGCCAGCAGCGTAGGGACAGGGACTAACACTGAAGCTTTCTTT.

The sample holds a few counts of this clone. The chain couples TRBV12-5 to TRBJ2-1; 9 bases agree with TRBD2. V was clipped by 6 bases and J by 16 bases; unmatched bases: 10. The germline V gene encodes CDR1 LGHNT and CDR2 FRNRAP. The CDR3 is 12 amino acids. The CDR3 protein is CASGTGFGTSFF. DNA of the CDR3: TGTGCTAGTGGCACGGGATTCGGGACTAGCTTCTTC.

The J gene is TRBJ1-2, the V gene TRBV13, with no clear D. The germline V gene encodes CDR1 PRHDT and CDR2 FYEKMQ (reference sequence). The CDR3 totals 12 residues. V lost 5 bases to trimming and J lost 2 bases, with 6 bases between them. As DNA, the CDR3 is TGTGCCAGCAGCGCGGGGAACTATGGCTACACCTTC. It translates to CASSAGNYGYTF.

V and J are TRBV7-2 and TRBJ2-7, with D possibly TRBD1 on 6 matching bases. The germline CDR1 and CDR2 sequences are SGHTA and FQGNSA. The CDR3 has 17 residues. The V gene lost 5 bases and the J gene lost 1 base, with 21 bases spanning the gap. The CDR3 reads CASSPLGSPGVSYEQYF. The CDR3, as DNA: TGTGCCAGCAGCCCCCTTGGTAGCCCAGGGGTGTCCTACGAGCAGTACTTC.

The table lists this clone with a count of one. The CDR3 DNA reads as TGTGCCAGCAGCTACGCTCTGAGCCTGACCTACGAGCAGTACTTC. It is translated as CASSYALSLTYEQYF. V gene TRBV7-8 combines with J gene TRBJ2-7; D gene uncertain. Germline lookup yields CDR1 SGHVS and CDR2 FQNEAQ. The ends were cut back, 4 bases at V and 2 bases at J, with 15 bases in the middle. This CDR3 comprises 15 residues.